This entry concerns a single TCR beta chain. The V end lost 2 bases, the J end lost 0 bases, and 10 bases lay between the germline ends. The CDR3 consists of 15 residues. Per germline, CDR1 SGHTA and CDR2 FQGNSA. The data derive from a study of blood T cell repertoires in COVID-19. Sequencing was performed with immunoSEQ multiplex PCR; in TCRdb, only in-frame clones are kept and a portion is missing. The sample has 200,000 to 250,000 clones, approximately 88% seen once. The specimen was PBMCs or T cells enriched from blood (not recorded which). The V call is TRBV7-2, the J call TRBJ1-2, with D possibly being TRBD1 (5 bases). This clonotype was sampled from a young woman who had been exposed to COVID-19. The CDR3 region is CASSLTQEPNYGYTF. Here the CDR3 DNA reads TGTGCCAGCAGCTTAACACAGGAACCTAACTATGGCTACACCTTC.